This paragraph covers one T cell receptor (beta chain) sequence. The antigen it binds to is not known. Including the terminal cysteine and phenylalanine, the CDR3 comprises 16 residues. No DNA was logged. Based on the germline V gene, the CDR1 and CDR2 sequences are SGHTA and FQGNSA. The library was generated by 5' RACE. For each TCR library, 3,500 to 4,500 ng of total RNA was used. For each sample, cDNA synthesis with SMARTScribe reverse transcriptase was split into eight separate reactions. Unique molecular identifiers containing a 6-nucleotide sample barcode were introduced through template switching during cDNA synthesis. Two nested PCRs of roughly 16 and 10 cycles amplified the TCRalpha and TCRbeta cDNA, and bead purification followed each PCR. Before amplification, the cDNA was treated with uracil DNA-glycosylase and purified using the QIAquick PCR purification kit. The second PCR added Illumina TruSeq-compatible adapters along with sample-specific barcodes. Library quality and concentration were checked on TapeStation and Qubit, and libraries were pooled at approximately 5 ng each. The pooled libraries were sequenced with 2 x 100 bp reads and custom sequencing primers on an Illumina HiSeq2500 single-index Rapid Run. The paper's data handling went like this. MiGEC version 1.2.6 was used for UMI-based consensus assembly to correct PCR and sequencing errors. V(D)J alignment, clonotype assembly and CDR3 extraction were performed with MiXCR version 2.1.1. To normalise gene usage, clonotype sharing and MAIT/NKT TCR abundance, the analysis used the top 1000, 10 000 and 20 000 clonotypes per sample. After downsampling to 27 000 UMIs, diversity was calculated as the inverse Simpson index using the vegan R package. Paired Mann-Whitney U tests were applied to discordant twin pairs, and Benjamini-Hochberg correction was used for multiple testing. The reads, reprocessed by TCRdb, yield one row per CDR3 protein sequence and no DNA. The V and J calls shown here were made by TCRdb, not taken from the authors' results. The table for this sample records roughly 330,000 distinct CDR3 sequences. The top ten constitute around 2% of the sample.

A 2.5 ml peripheral blood sample was drawn into PAXgene tubes per donor and stored at -80°C. Without any T cell sorting, total RNA was extracted from whole blood using the PAXgene blood miRNA kit on an automated QIAcube. Peripheral blood from monozygotic twin pairs, either concordant or discordant for inflammatory bowel disease, underwent deep TCRalpha and TCRbeta repertoire profiling that used unique molecular barcoding. Smoking habits were recorded for all twin pairs, and each individual was classified as a current, former or never smoker. The sample comes from a study of monozygotic twins with inflammatory bowel disease (dated by TCRdb to about 2019). Study-wide context: The complete study included 30 or so monozygotic twin pairs: 19 IBD-discordant Danish pairs and nine German pairs, of which four were IBD-concordant and five were IBD-discordant. Within discordant pairs, disease-associated traits were sought mainly by comparing IBD patients with their genetically identical healthy co-twins. Each individual had, on average, about 151 000 unique TCRalpha sequences and 181 000 unique TCRbeta sequences available for analysis.

What the work shows at the level of the full study, not this receptor alone: Concordant and discordant twins showed no difference in repertoire similarity, possibly because of limited statistical power. Background noise and inter-individual variability may have been introduced into the repertoires by the differing immunosuppressive treatments among patients. No single strong signal or clonotype linked to IBD turned up in the results, so the idea that one exists was not supported. Different T cell subtypes could not be distinguished in the analysis. A decrease in TCRbeta repertoire diversity, as measured by inverse Simpson index, was observed in IBD patients compared with their healthy co-twins. Fewer clonotypes were shared with other individuals by IBD patients than by healthy twins, most markedly in patients showing signs of disease activity.

This chain joins TRBV7-2 to TRBJ2-2. The sequence came from a human donor with ulcerative colitis or Crohn's disease, or a healthy co-twin of an affected twin (not recorded which). Specimen: blood. Here the CDR3 is given as CASSLPYPEDTGELFF.